This T cell receptor (beta chain) was documented in a study of blood T cell repertoires in COVID-19. The repertoire was sequenced with immunoSEQ multiplex PCR; TCRdb's copy has only in-frame clones and lacks some. In the table there are more than 250,000 clones, approximately 86% of which are singletons. The CDR3 covers 12 residues. CDR1 is SNHLY and CDR2 is FYNNEI in the germline V gene. Trimming removed 6 bases from V and 4 bases from J; junction bases left unmatched: 1. Sequenced input: peripheral blood. The clonotype was recovered from a man aged 18 to 29 with active or convalescent COVID-19. V is TRBV2 and J is TRBJ2-7, with 9 bases fitting TRBD1. The CDR3 reads CASRGTGYEQYF. CDR3 DNA sequence: TGTGCCAGCAGAGGGACAGGGTACGAGCAGTACTTC.